This passage covers 15 T cell receptor beta chains from one sample sequenced in a study of shared clonotypes between healthy human individuals. The repertoire was sequenced with immunoSEQ multiplex PCR; TCRdb's copy has only in-frame clones and lacks some. This sample has about 2.4 million clones, with more than 80% found just once. The specimen was naive CD4+ T cells sorted from blood. Documented subset: CD45RA+ positively selected. These receptors were collected from a man between 18 and 29 years old in good health.

The CDR3 region is CAWKRVGWDTQYF. CDR3 in DNA: TGTGCCTGGAAGAGGGTTGGGTGGGATACGCAGTATTTT. The chain recombines TRBV30 with TRBJ2-3; possible D gene TRBD2, 5 bases. V lost 4 bases to trimming and J lost 6 bases, with 14 bases between them. The CDR3 has 13 amino acids. Germline values: CDR1 GTSNPN, CDR2 SVGIG (reference sequence).

The chain couples TRBV5-1 to TRBJ2-7, with 9 bases identical to TRBD1. J was trimmed by 1 base and V by 7 bases; bases with no gene match: 12. Germline loops: CDR1 SGHRS, CDR2 YFSETQ. This CDR3 region has 16 residues. Here the CDR3 DNA reads TGCGCCAGCCCCCCCCGTGACAGGGGGAGGTCCTACGAGCAGTACTTC. It is translated as CASPPRDRGRSYEQYF.

This clone was observed a single time. The CDR3 region is CASSSVHDYWGNQPQHF. CDR3 sequence (DNA): TGTGCCAGTAGTAGCGTCCATGACTACTGGGGCAATCAGCCCCAGCATTTT. This chain uses TRBV19 with TRBJ1-5; D call uncertain. The CDR3 covers 17 residues. Germline lookup yields CDR1 LNHDA and CDR2 SQIVND (reference sequence). V lost 4 bases, J lost 2 bases, and 18 bases lay in between.

V is TRBV28 and J is TRBJ2-7; 13 bases match TRBD2. The CDR3 is 16 amino acids. From germline, CDR1 is MDHEN and CDR2 SYDVKM. J was trimmed by 1 base and V by 2 bases; bases with no gene match: 2. The CDR3 bases are TGTGCCAGCAGTTTAATGGGACTAGCGGGATCCTACGAGCAGTACTTC. Its translation: CASSLMGLAGSYEQYF.

This sequence joins TRBV5-6 and TRBJ1-4, with a possible D match to TRBD1 (6 bases). Germline CDR1 is SGHDT and CDR2 is YYEEEE. V lost 2 bases, J lost 5 bases, and 10 bases lay in between. This CDR3 contains 14 residues. The CDR3 nucleotides read TGTGCCAGCAGCTTCAGGGGACCGAATGAAAAACTGTTTTTT. It encodes CASSFRGPNEKLFF.

The chain has TRBV5-1 and TRBJ2-7; 7 bases align to TRBD1. The germline V gene has CDR1 SGHRS and CDR2 YFSETQ. The junction had 5 bases not matched to a gene; V was cut back by 4 bases and J by 1 base. This CDR3 is built from 14 residues. DNA of the CDR3: TGCGCCAGCAGCAGGGGGACAGATTCCTACGAGCAGTACTTC. This translates into CASSRGTDSYEQYF. Complete variable domain (other parts from reference TRBV5-1 and TRBJ2-7): KAGVTQTPRYLIKTRGQQVTLSCSPISGHRSVSWYQQTPGQGLQFLFEYFSETQRNKGNFPGRFSGRQFSNSRSEMNVSTLELGDSALYLCASSRGTDSYEQYFGPGTRLTVT.

V is TRBV7-8 and J is TRBJ2-5; no clear D. The CDR3 runs to 15 residues. V was pared by 1 base and J by 4 bases, with 13 bases between. CDR1 is SGHVS and CDR2 is FQNEAQ in the germline V gene. CDR3 sequence reads: CASSLVYNGRETQYF. In nucleotides, the CDR3 is TGTGCCAGCAGCTTAGTCTACAACGGCCGAGAGACCCAGTACTTC. Combining the CDR3 with reference TRBV7-8 and TRBJ2-5 gives the whole variable domain GAGVSQSPRYKVAKRGQDVALRCDPISGHVSLFWYQQALGQGPEFLTYFQNEAQLDKSGLPSDRFFAERPEGSVSTLKIQRTQQEDSAVYLCASSLVYNGRETQYFGPGTRLLVL.

The genes are TRBV18 and TRBJ2-2, with TRBD2 identical over 12 bases. The CDR3 is 17 amino acids. The trim removed 2 bases at V and 4 bases at J, leaving 5 bases unmatched. CDR1 is KGHSH and CDR2 is LQKENI in the germline V gene. CDR3 in amino acids: CASSPTSGGKITGELFF. The CDR3 DNA sequence: TGTGCCAGCTCACCAACTAGCGGGGGGAAAATCACCGGGGAGCTGTTTTTT.

The sample holds one count of this clone. The V gene is TRBV7-9, the J gene TRBJ1-2; D unclear. The V and J ends lost 3 bases and 8 bases respectively, with 4 bases between them. The CDR3 is 10 amino acids. Per the germline V gene, CDR1 is SEHNR and CDR2 is FQNEAQ (reference sequence). The CDR3 DNA sequence: TGTGCCAGCAGCTTGAACGGCTACACCTTC. Translating it yields CASSLNGYTF.

V is TRBV7-9 and J is TRBJ1-6; 7 bases are shared with TRBD1. CDR1 is SEHNR and CDR2 is FQNEAQ in the germline V gene (reference sequence). Trimming at V came to 0 bases and at J to 6 bases, leaving 11 bases not matched to a gene. There are 18 residues in the CDR3. The CDR3 sequence is CASSLAGRVTGSNSPLHF. The DNA for the CDR3 is TGTGCCAGCAGCTTAGCTGGCCGGGTGACAGGGAGTAATTCACCCCTCCACTTT.

This chain joins TRBV30 and TRBJ2-3; 12 bases are shared with TRBD2. The germline CDR1 and CDR2 sequences are GTSNPN and SVGIG (reference sequence). The junction had 9 bases not matched to a gene; V was cut back by 5 bases and J by 0 bases. The CDR3 contains 17 residues. The CDR3 region is CAWGRLAGGLSTDTQYF. The CDR3 nucleotides read TGTGCCTGGGGCCGCCTAGCGGGGGGGCTTAGCACAGATACGCAGTATTTT.

The chain has TRBV19 and TRBJ2-7; no firm D call. The germline V and J ends were trimmed by 0 bases and 5 bases, with 14 bases remaining between them. From germline, CDR1 is LNHDA and CDR2 SQIVND (reference sequence). The CDR3 sequence is 15 residues long. CDR3 protein: CASSIDTPSTHEQYF. The CDR3 DNA reads as TGTGCCAGTAGTATAGATACCCCCTCGACACACGAGCAGTACTTC.

This chain joins TRBV5-1 and TRBJ1-6, with D unresolved. The germline V gene encodes CDR1 SGHRS and CDR2 YFSETQ. This CDR3 contains 14 residues. The V and J ends lost 4 bases and 6 bases respectively, with 11 bases between them. CDR3 in amino acids: CASSIESGNSPLHF. As DNA, the CDR3 is TGCGCCAGCAGCATTGAGAGTGGTAATTCACCCCTCCACTTT.

The chain uses TRBV18 and TRBJ2-2; 9 positions agree with TRBD2. Germline values: CDR1 KGHSH, CDR2 LQKENI. V dropped 4 bases and J dropped 6; count of bases not matched to a gene: 3. The CDR3 runs 14 residues. The DNA for the CDR3 is TGTGCCAGCTCACGGGGACTAGCCGCCGGGGAGCTGTTTTTT. Translation gives CASSRGLAAGELFF.

The chain joins TRBV6-1 to TRBJ2-1, with no clear D. Per germline, CDR1 MNHNS and CDR2 SASEGT. V was cut by 6 bases and J by 10 bases, with 22 bases left in between. The CDR3 extends over 15 amino acids. Written as DNA, the CDR3 is TGTGCCAGCAGGGGTCCCTTAACAGCTCTAGGGGAGCAGTTCTTC. Translating it yields CASRGPLTALGEQFF.